These T cell receptor beta chains were read from a single sample in a study of CD8 T cells in Susac syndrome. TCRdb used MiXCR to reprocess the immunoSEQ multiplex PCR reads, holding one entry per CDR3 protein. The table lists some 200,000 distinct CDR3 sequences, more than 90% of them singletons. The sequenced sample consisted of CD4+ T cells from PBMCs. These receptors were obtained from a human donor with Susac syndrome. CDR3s include the opening cysteine and the closing phenylalanine or tryptophan. D genes are given only for firm matches. Not all rows give a size; the values are once, few, many and, for expanded clones, a class.

abundance: NA; j_gene: TRBJ2-1; d_gene: NA; v_gene: TRBV9; CDR3aa: CASSVTPWGDNEQFF; CDR3nt: TGTGCCAGCAGCGTAACCCCCTGGGGCGACAATGAGCAGTTCTTC
abundance: NA; j_gene: TRBJ1-1; d_gene: NA; v_gene: TRBV30; CDR3aa: CAWSRGEETEAFF; CDR3nt: TGTGCCTGGAGTCGAGGGGAGGAGACTGAAGCTTTCTTT
abundance: NA; j_gene: TRBJ2-1; d_gene: TRBD2; v_gene: TRBV30; CDR3aa: CAWSVQLAGFYNEQFF; CDR3nt: TGTGCCTGGAGTGTACAACTAGCGGGGTTCTACAATGAGCAGTTCTTC
abundance: NA; j_gene: TRBJ1-5; d_gene: NA; v_gene: TRBV12-3/TRBV12-4; CDR3aa: CASSSALDNQPQHF; CDR3nt: TGTGCCAGCAGTTCGGCACTAGACAATCAGCCCCAGCATTTT
abundance: NA; j_gene: TRBJ2-3; d_gene: TRBD2; v_gene: TRBV24-1; CDR3aa: CATSDLLTSGGHVDTQYF; CDR3nt: TGTGCCACCAGTGACCTACTGACTAGCGGGGGCCACGTGGATACGCAGTATTTT
abundance: NA; j_gene: TRBJ2-7; d_gene: NA; v_gene: TRBV12-3/TRBV12-4; CDR3aa: CASSSLGMSYEQYF; CDR3nt: TGTGCCAGCAGCTCACTAGGGATGTCCTACGAGCAGTACTTC
abundance: NA; j_gene: TRBJ1-1; d_gene: NA; v_gene: TRBV9; CDR3aa: CASSPEPNTEAFF; CDR3nt: TGTGCCAGCAGCCCAGAGCCGAACACTGAAGCTTTCTTT
abundance: few; j_gene: TRBJ2-6; d_gene: NA; v_gene: TRBV27; CDR3aa: CASSLTGANVLTF; CDR3nt: TGTGCCAGCAGTTTAACTGGGGCCAACGTCCTGACTTTC
abundance: NA; j_gene: TRBJ1-4; d_gene: NA; v_gene: TRBV6-5; CDR3aa: CASRLDSLNEKLFF; CDR3nt: TGTGCCAGCAGACTCGACAGCCTTAATGAAAAACTGTTTTTT
abundance: NA; j_gene: TRBJ1-2; d_gene: NA; v_gene: TRBV15; CDR3aa: CATSRGRENYGYTF; CDR3nt: TGTGCCACCAGCAGAGGCCGAGAGAACTATGGCTACACCTTC
abundance: NA; j_gene: TRBJ1-2; d_gene: TRBD1; v_gene: TRBV3-1; CDR3aa: CASSRGDRGLNYGYTF; CDR3nt: TGTGCCAGCAGCCGCGGAGACAGGGGGTTGAACTATGGCTACACCTTC